The clone carrying this T cell receptor beta chain showed up many times. Antigen unknown. This sample is drawn from a study of spatial heterogeneity in lung cancer. On the study more broadly: Available follow-up PBMC samples were sequenced, at a median of roughly two years post-resection. Notes on the study in general: Ubiquitous expanded tumor TCRs showed up in blood more at resection than follow-up.

Time point described: blood at routine non-recurrence follow-up after resection. No cells were sorted before sequencing. The whole RNA sequenced was extracted from tumor, nontumor lung or frozen PBMC. Every TCR cDNA molecule carried a tag that served as a unique molecular identifier. TCRdb re-analysed the 5' RACE reads in MiXCR, keeping a single row per CDR3 protein. The table includes roughly 15,000 distinct CDR3 sequences, about 19% detected once. Germline CDR1 and CDR2: SGHTA and FQGTGA. CDR3 size: 16 residues. The V gene lost 4 bases and the J gene lost 0 bases, with 10 bases spanning the gap. The TCR sequence derives from a male donor with early-stage non-small cell lung cancer. This chain links TRBV7-3 with TRBJ2-6, with D unresolved. The source material was PBMCs, sampled at follow-up. The CDR3 spells CASSSPGNSGANVLTF. DNA for the CDR3: TGTGCCAGCAGCTCCCCAGGAAACTCTGGGGCCAACGTCCTGACTTTC.